Following are 3 T cell receptor beta chains from one sample sequenced in a study of early T cells in non-severe SARS-CoV-2 infection. TCRdb independently ran MiXCR on the 5' RACE reads; one entry per CDR3 protein. Of approximately 38,000 distinct CDR3 sequences in the sample, about 3.8% are singletons; the top ten hold under 6%. Sequencing input: whole blood. Receptors originate from an adult who was a healthcare worker with PCR-confirmed SARS-CoV-2 infection or an uninfected control (not recorded which).

This clonotype was picked up many times. The DNA of the CDR3 is TGTGCCAGCAGACGGGACAGTCCAGAGACCCAGTACTTC. This sequence encodes CASRRDSPETQYF. This chain joins TRBV6-5 and TRBJ2-5, with 7 bases matching TRBD1. CDR3 length equals 13 residues. Germline CDR1 and CDR2: MNHEY and SVGAGI. Unmatched junction bases numbered 5, after V lost 6 bases and J lost 4 bases.

This clonotype was seen a handful of times. The chain couples TRBV5-1 to TRBJ2-3; TRBD2 is a possible D gene (6 bases). Trimming pared 7 bases from V and 0 bases from J, leaving 12 bases between. This CDR3 has 14 amino acids. Looked up from germline, CDR1 is SGHRS and CDR2 is YFSETQ. CDR3 nucleotide sequence: TGCGCCAGCGGGAGGACGGCTAGCACAGATACGCAGTATTTT. It is translated as CASGRTASTDTQYF.

This clonotype was recorded many times. The chain uses TRBV27 and TRBJ1-1, with D possibly being TRBD1 (6 bases). CDR3 length: 15 amino acids. Trimming shortened V by 7 bases and J by 4 bases, and 19 bases separated the two germline ends. Per germline, CDR1 MNHEY and CDR2 SMNVEV (reference sequence). DNA of the CDR3: TGTGCCAGCAATCCGACAGGTCGGTACGGCACTGAAGCTTTCTTT. As protein: CASNPTGRYGTEAFF.